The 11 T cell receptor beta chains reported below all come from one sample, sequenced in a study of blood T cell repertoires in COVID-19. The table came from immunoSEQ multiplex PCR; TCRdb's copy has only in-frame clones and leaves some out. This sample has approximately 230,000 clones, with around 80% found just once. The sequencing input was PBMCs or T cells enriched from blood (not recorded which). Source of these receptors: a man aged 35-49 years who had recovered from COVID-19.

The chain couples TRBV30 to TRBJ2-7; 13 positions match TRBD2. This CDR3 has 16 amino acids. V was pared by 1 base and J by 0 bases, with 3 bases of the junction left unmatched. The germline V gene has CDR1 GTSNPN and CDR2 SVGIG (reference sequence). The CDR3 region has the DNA TGTGCCTGGAGTGCGGGACTAGCGGGAAACTCCTACGAGCAGTACTTC. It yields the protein CAWSAGLAGNSYEQYF.

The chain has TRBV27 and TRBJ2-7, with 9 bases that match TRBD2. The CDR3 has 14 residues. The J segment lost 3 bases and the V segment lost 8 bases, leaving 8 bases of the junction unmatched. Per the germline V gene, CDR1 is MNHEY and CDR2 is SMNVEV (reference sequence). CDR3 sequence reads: CASGSGLAYYEQYF. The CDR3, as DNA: TGTGCCAGCGGATCGGGACTAGCCTACTACGAGCAGTACTTC.

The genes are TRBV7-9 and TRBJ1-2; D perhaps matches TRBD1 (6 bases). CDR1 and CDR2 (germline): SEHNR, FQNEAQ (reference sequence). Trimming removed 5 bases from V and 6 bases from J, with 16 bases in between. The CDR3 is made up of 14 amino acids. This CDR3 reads CASSRPGAVNGYTF. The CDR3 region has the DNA TGTGCCAGCAGCCGACCAGGGGCCGTTAATGGCTACACCTTC.

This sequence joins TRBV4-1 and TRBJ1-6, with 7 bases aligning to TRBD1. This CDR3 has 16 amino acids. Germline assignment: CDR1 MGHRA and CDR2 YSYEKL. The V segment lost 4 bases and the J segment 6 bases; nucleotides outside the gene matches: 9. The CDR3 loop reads CASSRAGTAANSPLHF. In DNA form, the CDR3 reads TGCGCCAGCAGCCGAGCCGGGACAGCCGCTAATTCACCCCTCCACTTT.

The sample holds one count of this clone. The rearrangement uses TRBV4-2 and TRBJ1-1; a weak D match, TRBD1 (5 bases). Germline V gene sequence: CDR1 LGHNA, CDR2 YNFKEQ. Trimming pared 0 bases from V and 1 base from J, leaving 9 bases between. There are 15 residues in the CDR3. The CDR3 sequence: CASSQESRANTEAFF. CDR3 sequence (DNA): TGTGCCAGCAGCCAAGAGTCCAGGGCGAACACTGAAGCTTTCTTT.

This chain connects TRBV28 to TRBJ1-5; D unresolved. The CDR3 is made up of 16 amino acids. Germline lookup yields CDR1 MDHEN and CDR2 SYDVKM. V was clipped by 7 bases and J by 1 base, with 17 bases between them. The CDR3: CASNLGGMRSNQPQHF. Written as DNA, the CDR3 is TGTGCCAGCAACCTGGGAGGTATGAGAAGCAATCAGCCCCAGCATTTT.

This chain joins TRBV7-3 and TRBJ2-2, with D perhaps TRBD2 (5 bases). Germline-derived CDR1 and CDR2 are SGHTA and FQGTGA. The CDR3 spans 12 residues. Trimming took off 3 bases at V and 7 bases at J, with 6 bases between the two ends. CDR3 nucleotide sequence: TGTGCCAGCAGCTTCGGGGTCGGGGAGCTGTTTTTT. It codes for CASSFGVGELFF.

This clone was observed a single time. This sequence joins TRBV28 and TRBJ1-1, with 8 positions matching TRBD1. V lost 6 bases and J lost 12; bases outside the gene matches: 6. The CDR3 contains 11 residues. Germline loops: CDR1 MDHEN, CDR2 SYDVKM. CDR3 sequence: CASSTGGLTFF. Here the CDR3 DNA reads TGTGCCAGCAGCACAGGGGGTCTGACTTTCTTT.

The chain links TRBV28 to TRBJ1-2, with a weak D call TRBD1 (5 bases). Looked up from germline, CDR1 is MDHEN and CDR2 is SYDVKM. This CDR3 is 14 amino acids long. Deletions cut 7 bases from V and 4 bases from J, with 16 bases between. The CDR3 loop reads CASTSGGAPYGYTF. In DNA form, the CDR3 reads TGTGCCAGCACATCTGGAGGGGCTCCCTATGGCTACACCTTC.

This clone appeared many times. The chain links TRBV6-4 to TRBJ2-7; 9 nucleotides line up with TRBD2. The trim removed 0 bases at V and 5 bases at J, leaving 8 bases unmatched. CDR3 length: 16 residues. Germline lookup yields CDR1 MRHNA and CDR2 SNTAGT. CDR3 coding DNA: TGTGCCAGCAGTGACTCTATATCTAGCGGGAATAACGAGCAGTACTTC. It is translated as CASSDSISSGNNEQYF.

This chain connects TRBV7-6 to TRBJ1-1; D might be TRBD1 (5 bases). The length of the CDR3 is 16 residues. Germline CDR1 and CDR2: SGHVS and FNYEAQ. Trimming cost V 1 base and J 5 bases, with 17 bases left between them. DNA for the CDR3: TGTGCCAGCAGCTTAGTTCCAGGGATGGGGAGGACTGAAGCTTTCTTT. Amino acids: CASSLVPGMGRTEAFF.